This T cell receptor (beta chain) appears in the sequencing data of a study of cytomegalovirus exposure and HLA in healthy donors. Study-level results: Earlier analysis found most TCR beta V segments productive about 87% or about 30% of the time.

The CDR3 has 14 residues. Germline CDR1 reads SGHTA; CDR2 reads FQGNSA. Trimming took off 5 bases at V and 3 bases at J, with 13 bases between the two ends. The primer mix had 60 Vbeta and 13 Jbeta primers. Libraries were prepared by immunoSEQ multiplex PCR; TCRdb keeps only in-frame clonotypes and omits some of them. Of a few hundred thousand clones in the sample, about 83% were seen once. This clone was picked up one time. The antigen is unknown. Sequenced: PBMCs. The chain carries TRBV7-2 and TRBJ1-2; maybe TRBD1 (5 bases). This receptor was identified in a girl aged 10 to 17 in good health and CMV-seronegative. CDR3 DNA sequence: TGTGCCAGCAGCCCCAACCGGGGGGACTATGGCTACACCTTC. It codes for CASSPNRGDYGYTF.